The rows below give T cell receptor beta chains drawn from one sample of a study of radiation and T cells in renal cell carcinoma. Sequenced by immunoSEQ multiplex PCR; TCRdb stores in-frame clones only, minus some. In the table there are approximately 120,000 clones, 81% of which are singletons. Material: blood, obtained from a patient whose treatment included radiotherapy and nephrectomy. The receptor source for this set is a man aged 45 to 65 with renal cell carcinoma. Each CDR3 is given with its conserved first and last residue. Each record gives: CDR3 protein, clone size, V gene, J gene. The size entry is marked missing in some rows and otherwise reads once, few, many or a size class.

cdr3_aa: CASSFDRTYTGELFF; clone_size: NA; v_call: TRBV2; j_call: TRBJ2-2
cdr3_aa: CASSLVMRHTNEKLFF; clone_size: NA; v_call: TRBV7-2; j_call: TRBJ1-4
cdr3_aa: CASSYSGTGAFEQYF; clone_size: NA; v_call: TRBV6-5; j_call: TRBJ2-7
cdr3_aa: CAWSPGSSNEKLFF; clone_size: NA; v_call: TRBV30; j_call: TRBJ1-4
cdr3_aa: CASSFYLREQYF; clone_size: NA; v_call: TRBV7-2; j_call: TRBJ2-7
cdr3_aa: CASSLALLAGAQETQYF; clone_size: NA; v_call: TRBV7-8; j_call: TRBJ2-5
cdr3_aa: CASSLALGSASYEQYF; clone_size: once; v_call: TRBV5-6; j_call: TRBJ2-7
cdr3_aa: CASSSGHSDTQYF; clone_size: NA; v_call: TRBV7-6; j_call: TRBJ2-3
cdr3_aa: CASSLGYRPQNTEAFF; clone_size: NA; v_call: TRBV5-1; j_call: TRBJ1-1
cdr3_aa: CASSLNGAGGRSEQFF; clone_size: NA; v_call: TRBV5-4; j_call: TRBJ2-1
cdr3_aa: CASSYGGRANYGYTF; clone_size: NA; v_call: TRBV6-5; j_call: TRBJ1-2
cdr3_aa: CAWRRVTSNTEAFF; clone_size: NA; v_call: TRBV30; j_call: TRBJ1-1